The 2 T cell receptor beta chains below were found in one sample sequenced in a study of T cells in Graves' hyperthyroidism and ophthalmopathy. Amplification targeted TCR beta CDR3 regions from RNA transcripts. HTBI primers were employed in a first-round RT-PCR of the TCR CDR3. TCRdb analysed the multiplex PCR reads with MiXCR anew, one entry per CDR3 protein. The repertoire includes hundreds of thousands of distinct CDR3 sequences, roughly 15% of them detected once, and about 30% sits in the top ten. The material sequenced was blood. The receptor set was obtained from a woman younger than 35 with Graves' ophthalmopathy.

In this sample, this clonotype turned up many times. The rearrangement joins TRBV6-5 to TRBJ2-1; D is unresolved. Germline V gives CDR1 MNHEY, CDR2 SVGAGI. This CDR3 spans 15 amino acids. Trimming removed 2 bases at V and 4 bases at J, with 12 bases between. CDR3 protein: CASSYGQIPYNEQFF. As DNA, the CDR3 is TGTGCCAGCAGTTACGGGCAGATTCCTTACAATGAGCAGTTCTTC.

Many counts were recorded for this clonotype. The chain links TRBV12-3 or TRBV12-4 to TRBJ1-1, with 8 bases matching TRBD1. V lost 6 bases, J lost 4 bases, and 7 bases stayed unmatched. The CDR3 runs to 14 residues. Here the CDR3 reads CASSRGQGVTEAFF. In DNA form, the CDR3 reads TGTGCCAGCAGCCGCGGACAGGGAGTCACTGAAGCTTTCTTT.